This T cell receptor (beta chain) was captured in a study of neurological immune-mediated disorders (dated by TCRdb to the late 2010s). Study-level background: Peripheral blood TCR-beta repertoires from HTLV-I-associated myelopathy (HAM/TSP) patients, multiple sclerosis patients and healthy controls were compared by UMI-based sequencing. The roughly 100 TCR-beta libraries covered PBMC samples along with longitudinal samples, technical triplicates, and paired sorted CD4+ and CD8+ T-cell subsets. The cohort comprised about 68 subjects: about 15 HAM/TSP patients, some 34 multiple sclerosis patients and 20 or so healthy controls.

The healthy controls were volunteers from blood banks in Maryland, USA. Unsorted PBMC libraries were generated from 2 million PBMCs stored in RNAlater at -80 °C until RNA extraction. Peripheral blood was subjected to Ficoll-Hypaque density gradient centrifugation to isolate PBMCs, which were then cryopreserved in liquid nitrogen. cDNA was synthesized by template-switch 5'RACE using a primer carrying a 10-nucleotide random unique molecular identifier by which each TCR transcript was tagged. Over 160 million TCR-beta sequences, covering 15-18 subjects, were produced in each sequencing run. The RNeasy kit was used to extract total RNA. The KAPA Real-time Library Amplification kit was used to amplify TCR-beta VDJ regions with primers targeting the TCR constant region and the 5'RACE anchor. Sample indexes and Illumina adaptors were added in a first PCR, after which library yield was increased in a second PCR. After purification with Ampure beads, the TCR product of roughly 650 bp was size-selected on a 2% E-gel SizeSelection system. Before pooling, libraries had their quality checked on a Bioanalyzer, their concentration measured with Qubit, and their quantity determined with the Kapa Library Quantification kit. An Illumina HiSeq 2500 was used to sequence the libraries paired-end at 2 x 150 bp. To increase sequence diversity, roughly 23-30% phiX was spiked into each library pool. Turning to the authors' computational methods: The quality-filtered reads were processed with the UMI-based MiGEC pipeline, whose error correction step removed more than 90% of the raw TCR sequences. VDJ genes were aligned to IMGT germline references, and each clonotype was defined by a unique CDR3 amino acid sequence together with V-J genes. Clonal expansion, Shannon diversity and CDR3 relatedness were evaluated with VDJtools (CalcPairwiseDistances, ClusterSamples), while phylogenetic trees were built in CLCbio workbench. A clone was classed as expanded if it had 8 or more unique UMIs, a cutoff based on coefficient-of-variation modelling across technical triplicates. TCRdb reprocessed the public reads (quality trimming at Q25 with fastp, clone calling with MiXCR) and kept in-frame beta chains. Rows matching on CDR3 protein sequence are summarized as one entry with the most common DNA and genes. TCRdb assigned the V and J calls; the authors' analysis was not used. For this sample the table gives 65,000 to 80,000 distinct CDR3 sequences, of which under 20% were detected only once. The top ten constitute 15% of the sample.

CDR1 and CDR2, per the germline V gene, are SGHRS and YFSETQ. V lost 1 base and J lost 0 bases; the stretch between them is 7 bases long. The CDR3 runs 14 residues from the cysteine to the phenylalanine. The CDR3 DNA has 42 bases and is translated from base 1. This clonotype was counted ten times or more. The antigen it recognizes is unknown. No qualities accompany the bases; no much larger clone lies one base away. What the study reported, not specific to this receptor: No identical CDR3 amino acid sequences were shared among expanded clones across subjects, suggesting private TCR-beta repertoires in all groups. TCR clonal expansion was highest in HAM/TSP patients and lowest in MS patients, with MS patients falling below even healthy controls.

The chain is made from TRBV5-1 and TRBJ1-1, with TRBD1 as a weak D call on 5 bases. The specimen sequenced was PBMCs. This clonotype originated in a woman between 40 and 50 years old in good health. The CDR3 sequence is CASSLQGMNTEAFF. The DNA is TGCGCCAGCAGCTTGCAGGGAATGAACACTGAAGCTTTCTTT.